The clone carrying this TCR beta chain was seen a few times. Clones were read by immunoSEQ multiplex PCR, and TCRdb kept only the in-frame ones, dropping some. The table includes roughly 16,000 clones, around 72% detected once. The data derive from a study of PD-1 and CTLA-4 blockade in melanoma. Per the germline V gene, CDR1 is DFQATT and CDR2 is SNEGSKA (reference sequence). V was trimmed by 0 bases and J by 7 bases, leaving 4 bases between them. The CDR3 loop spans 11 amino acids. The TCR comes from a human donor with melanoma. This specimen was CD8+ T cells from peripheral blood, taken before anti-PD-1 treatment. The V call is TRBV20-1, the J call TRBJ2-1; D uncertain. CDR3 protein: CSARDRNEQFF. The CDR3 nucleotides read TGCAGTGCTAGAGATAGGAATGAGCAGTTCTTC.